Below, 29 T cell receptor beta chains from the same sample are listed, as sequenced in a study of beta chain features in type 1 diabetes. The study's findings and limits: Type 1 diabetes patients had TCRB CDR3s that were shorter (moderately but significantly so) in all four CD4+ subsets.

The study reverse transcribed the entire isolated RNA, so it sequenced expressed TCRB transcripts. The table came from immunoSEQ multiplex PCR; TCRdb's copy has only in-frame clones and leaves some out. The sample has about 370,000 clones; over 8.5% are singletons. Which antigens these TCRs recognize remains unknown. Sequenced: central memory CD4+ T cells from blood. The receptors shown here come from a man in his thirties or forties with type 1 diabetes.

This clone was detected a few times. The V and J genes are TRBV6-5 and TRBJ1-4, with TRBD1 matching 7 bases. The germline V gene has CDR1 MNHEY and CDR2 SVGAGI. V gave up 10 bases and J gave up 8 bases; unmatched junction bases: 13. This CDR3 comprises 14 residues. CDR3 residues: CAISRGPFDEKLFF. The CDR3 region has the DNA TGTGCCATCTCAAGGGGGCCCTTCGACGAAAAACTGTTTTTT.

There are a few counts of this clone. As DNA, the CDR3 is TGCGCCAGCAGCCGGGACAAGACCACAGATACGCAGTATTTT. Amino acids: CASSRDKTTDTQYF. This chain connects TRBV5-1 to TRBJ2-3; D may be TRBD1 (6 bases). V gave up 4 bases and J gave up 2 bases, with 11 bases separating them. Germline-derived CDR1 and CDR2 are SGHRS and YFSETQ. The CDR3 covers 14 residues.

This clone has just a few counts. Other DNA sequences in this specimen translate into the identical CDR3. V is TRBV7-9 and J is TRBJ2-1; D remains ambiguous. Germline loops: CDR1 SEHNR, CDR2 FQNEAQ (reference sequence). Trimming removed 3 bases from V and 3 bases from J, with 6 bases in between. The CDR3 length is 13 residues. The CDR3 reads CASSLAVYNEQFF. The CDR3 DNA reads TGTGCCAGCAGCTTGGCAGTCTACAATGAGCAGTTCTTC.

This chain joins TRBV29-1 and TRBJ1-5; D gene unclear. V was clipped by 4 bases and J by 4 bases, with 8 bases between them. CDR3 length equals 12 residues. CDR1 SQVTM and CDR2 ANQGSEA come from the germline V gene. The CDR3 protein is CSVAYGNQPQHF. The CDR3 DNA reads TGCAGCGTTGCTTACGGTAATCAGCCCCAGCATTTT.

This clone was seen a few times. This chain links TRBV2 with TRBJ2-7, with TRBD1 as a possible D gene (5 bases). In germline, CDR1 is SNHLY, CDR2 FYNNEI. The CDR3 sequence is 11 residues long. Trimming removed 1 base from V and 7 bases from J, with 5 bases in between. The CDR3 region is CASSEDREQYF. The DNA for the CDR3 is TGTGCCAGCAGTGAAGACAGGGAGCAGTACTTC.

This clone was observed a few times. The chain carries TRBV27 and TRBJ2-2; weak D call: TRBD1 (6 bases). The V and J ends lost 1 base and 1 base respectively, with 10 bases between them. CDR3 size: 16 residues. From germline, CDR1 is MNHEY and CDR2 SMNVEV (reference sequence). The chain's CDR3 is CASSLFGTMNTGELFF. CDR3 DNA: TGTGCCAGCAGTTTATTTGGGACAATGAACACCGGGGAGCTGTTTTTT.

This clone appeared a few times. V and J are TRBV7-2 and TRBJ2-5; D remains ambiguous. The germline gives CDR1 SGHTA, CDR2 FQGNSA. V lost 1 base, J lost 2 bases, and 11 bases lay in between. This CDR3 is built from 15 residues. CDR3: CASSLGGVAQETQYF. The CDR3, as DNA: TGTGCCAGCAGCTTAGGTGGGGTTGCGCAAGAGACCCAGTACTTC.

The chain has TRBV27 and TRBJ2-2, with a tentative D call TRBD2 (6 bases). Germline V CDR1 and CDR2: MNHEY, SMNVEV (reference sequence). The germline V and J ends were trimmed by 3 bases and 7 bases, with 9 bases remaining between them. The CDR3 has 13 residues. CDR3 DNA: TGTGCCAGCAGTTTTTCGGGAGACGGGGAGCTGTTTTTT. Protein sequence: CASSFSGDGELFF.

The chain links TRBV6-6 to TRBJ2-3; D is ambiguous. The V gene's germline CDR1 is MNHNY and CDR2 SVGAGI (reference sequence). The CDR3 length is 15 residues. V lost 4 bases and J 2 bases, leaving 13 bases between the germline ends. As DNA, the CDR3 is TGTGCCAGCAGTTCCTCAGGCTTCCTCACAGATACGCAGTATTTT. The encoded protein is CASSSSGFLTDTQYF.

This clone has only a few counts. The gene calls are TRBV18 and TRBJ2-1, with 8 bases fitting TRBD1. Germline assignment: CDR1 KGHSH and CDR2 LQKENI. Germline trimming cut 3 bases from V and 4 bases from J; bases unmatched to any gene: 5. The CDR3 runs 15 residues. The CDR3 DNA reads TGTGCCAGCTCACCCGGACAGGGAGGATACAATGAGCAGTTCTTC. As protein: CASSPGQGGYNEQFF.

The rearrangement joins TRBV6-1 to TRBJ2-7, with TRBD1 matching 7 bases. CDR3 size: 13 residues. V gave up 4 bases and J gave up 6 bases; unmatched junction bases: 6. The germline V gene encodes CDR1 MNHNS and CDR2 SASEGT. For the CDR3, the DNA is TGTGCCAGCAGTGGAATACAGGGGACCGAGCAGTACTTC. Its translation is CASSGIQGTEQYF.

This rearrangement joins TRBV18 to TRBJ2-7; TRBD2 matches at 9 bases. This CDR3 has 16 residues. The germline V gene has CDR1 KGHSH and CDR2 LQKENI. V lost 3 bases and J lost 3; bases outside the gene matches: 9. The CDR3 spells CASSPARAGGVYEQYF. Here the CDR3 DNA reads TGTGCCAGCTCACCCGCCCGGGCGGGAGGGGTCTACGAGCAGTACTTC.

This clone was counted between two and nine times. The CDR3 spells CASSLVHRGLTEAFF. CDR3 sequence (DNA): TGCGCCAGCAGCTTGGTTCACAGGGGGTTGACTGAAGCTTTCTTT. The chain has TRBV5-1 and TRBJ1-1, with 8 bases that match TRBD1. V gave up 0 bases and J gave up 5 bases; unmatched junction bases: 6. This CDR3 contains 15 residues. CDR1 SGHRS and CDR2 YFSETQ come from the germline V gene.

The V gene is TRBV7-2, the J gene TRBJ2-2, with 10 positions matching TRBD2. CDR1 is SGHTA and CDR2 is FQGNSA in the germline V gene. The CDR3 consists of 18 residues. V was pared by 5 bases and J by 0 bases, with 9 bases of the junction left unmatched. The CDR3 bases are TGTGCCAGCAGCCGCATCGGACTAGCGGCTACGAACACCGGGGAGCTGTTTTTT. As protein: CASSRIGLAATNTGELFF.

In the case of this clone: A far larger clone is a single base away, which makes a read error likely. Other DNA sequences within the sample encode an identical CDR3. J is TRBJ2-1 and V is TRBV5-6; no firm D call. CDR1 and CDR2 (germline): SGHDT, YYEEEE. CDR3 length: 11 residues. The V end was cut by 4 bases, the J end by 4 bases, with 3 bases between. The CDR3 reads CASSLYNEQFF. The CDR3 nucleotides are TGTGCCAGCAGCCTATACAATGAGCAGTTCTTC.

This clone was detected many times. This chain joins TRBV28 and TRBJ2-7, with D maybe TRBD1 (6 bases). Trimming removed 3 bases from V and 5 bases from J, with 17 bases in between. The CDR3 contains 15 residues. Germline lookup yields CDR1 MDHEN and CDR2 SYDVKM. CDR3: CASSFALTGGHEQYF. The CDR3, as DNA: TGTGCCAGCAGTTTTGCTCTGACAGGAGGCCACGAGCAGTACTTC.

This clone was recorded many times. V usage is TRBV14 and J usage is TRBJ1-1; D not resolved. Germline-derived CDR1 and CDR2 are SGHDN and FVKESK. Trimming shortened V by 4 bases and J by 1 base, and 10 bases separated the two germline ends. The CDR3 runs 14 residues. The CDR3 sequence is CASSLGGGNTEAFF. The DNA for the CDR3 is TGTGCCAGCAGCCTCGGAGGTGGGAACACTGAAGCTTTCTTT.

The V and J genes are TRBV5-4 and TRBJ2-4; TRBD2 might be the D (7 bases). The germline V and J ends were trimmed by 0 bases and 3 bases, with 10 bases remaining between them. The length of the CDR3 is 15 residues. Germline loops: CDR1 SGHNT, CDR2 YYREEE (reference sequence). The CDR3 DNA follows: TGTGCCAGCAGCTTGGCGGGGGGCGGCAAAAACATTCAGTACTTC. Protein: CASSLAGGGKNIQYF.

On this clone: An end of the junction does not agree with germline; a read error may underlie this. The chain is built from TRBV28 and TRBJ1-5, with TRBD1 identical over 8 bases. The CDR3 is 12 amino acids. From germline, CDR1 is MDHEN and CDR2 SYDVKM. Here the CDR3 DNA reads TGTGCCAGCAGTGTTATACAGGGGGAGTGGAGTTTT. Its protein is CASSVIQGEWSF.

The chain carries TRBV28 and TRBJ1-5; a possible D gene is TRBD1 (6 bases). V was shortened by 7 bases and J by 4 bases, with 29 bases between the two germline ends. In germline, CDR1 is MDHEN, CDR2 SYDVKM. This CDR3 spans 19 amino acids. CDR3 nucleotides: TGTGCCAGCAAATTACCGGCTGGAAGGGGGGGTCCTATTAATCAGCCCCAGCATTTT. The encoded protein is CASKLPAGRGGPINQPQHF.

The DNA for the CDR3 is TGCGCCAGCAGCATGGGACAGAACACCGGGGAGCTGTTTTTT. It is translated as CASSMGQNTGELFF. The rearrangement joins TRBV5-1 to TRBJ2-2; weak D call: TRBD1 (6 bases). The CDR3 totals 14 residues. Germline values: CDR1 SGHRS, CDR2 YFSETQ. V was trimmed by 4 bases and J by 1 base, leaving 8 bases between them.

The V call is TRBV7-9, the J call TRBJ2-5, with D possibly being TRBD2 (5 bases). The J call may not be correct, given that the DNA end is closer to TRBJ2-7. CDR1 and CDR2 (germline): SEHNR, FQNEAQ (reference sequence). The CDR3 runs 14 residues. CDR3 coding DNA: TGTGCCAGCAGCTTGTCGGGGATCCCTTACGAGCAGTACTTC. This gives the protein CASSLSGIPYEQYF.

The chain employs TRBV18 and TRBJ2-6, with 13 positions matching TRBD2. This CDR3 is built from 19 residues. With 3 bases clipped from V and 0 bases from J, the junction kept 5 bases outside the gene matches. Germline V gives CDR1 KGHSH, CDR2 LQKENI. The CDR3 loop reads CASSPRTSGSLSGANVLTF. Written as DNA, the CDR3 is TGTGCCAGCTCACCCAGGACTAGCGGGAGCCTCTCTGGGGCCAACGTCCTGACTTTC.

This clone was counted a few times. Written as DNA, the CDR3 is TGTGCCAGCAGTTTAAGGGAACAGGGGGCTCGGGGCTATGGCTACACCTTC. It translates to CASSLREQGARGYGYTF. The rearrangement joins TRBV27 to TRBJ1-2; TRBD1 matches at 9 bases. CDR3 length equals 17 residues. Germline-derived CDR1 and CDR2 are MNHEY and SMNVEV (reference sequence). V was clipped by 2 bases and J by 4 bases; unmatched bases: 11.

This clone showed up many times. The CDR3 DNA sequence: TGTGCCAGCAGCCAACTGCCGGGGGGGGCGAATGAGCAGTTCTTC. Encoded protein: CASSQLPGGANEQFF. The V gene is TRBV14, the J gene TRBJ2-1; 8 bases are a match to TRBD2. With 2 bases clipped from V and 7 bases from J, the junction kept 7 bases outside the gene matches. There are 15 residues in the CDR3. Germline values: CDR1 SGHDN, CDR2 FVKESK.

The chain carries TRBV2 and TRBJ2-7; 8 nucleotides match TRBD2. V was pared by 5 bases and J by 1 base, with 10 bases of the junction left unmatched. The CDR3 extends over 16 amino acids. The germline V gene encodes CDR1 SNHLY and CDR2 FYNNEI. DNA of the CDR3: TGTGCCAGCAGTCCTTTCAGCGGGAGTCAATCCTACGAGCAGTACTTC. Its protein is CASSPFSGSQSYEQYF.

This clone was seen more than once but under ten times. The rearrangement uses TRBV6-6 and TRBJ1-1, with TRBD1 matching over 7 bases. The CDR3 extends over 15 amino acids. V lost 2 bases, J lost 6 bases, and 9 bases stayed unmatched. The V gene's germline CDR1 is MNHNY and CDR2 SVGAGI (reference sequence). Here the CDR3 reads CASSYARDSIPEAFF. Written as DNA, the CDR3 is TGTGCCAGCAGTTACGCAAGGGACAGCATCCCTGAAGCTTTCTTT.

In this sample, this clone turned up many times. This chain uses TRBV27 with TRBJ2-3; D remains unclear. The CDR3 contains 13 residues. Trimming shortened V by 6 bases and J by 7 bases, and 14 bases separated the two germline ends. Germline lookup yields CDR1 MNHEY and CDR2 SMNVEV (reference sequence). The CDR3 coding sequence is TGTGCCAGCAGCCCCCCCGGATGGAATACGCAGTATTTT. Translating it yields CASSPPGWNTQYF.

This clone was recorded a few times. The CDR3 spells CASSEGQTSNQPQHF. The CDR3 DNA reads as TGCGCCAGCAGCGAAGGACAGACGAGCAATCAGCCCCAGCATTTT. The rearrangement joins TRBV5-1 to TRBJ1-5, with D possibly being TRBD1 (6 bases). The V end lost 4 bases, the J end lost 1 base, and 12 bases lay between the germline ends. Germline CDR1 reads SGHRS; CDR2 reads YFSETQ. The CDR3 contains 15 residues.